Reported below is one T cell receptor beta chain. This clonotype was counted many times. It has no known antigen specificity. No base qualities exist here, and no much larger clone lies one base off it. These data come from a study of T-cell reconstitution after alpha-beta-depleted transplantation in children (TCRdb year 2016). Some background on the complete study: Using TCR repertoire profiling, the study followed T-cell immune reconstitution in a quantitative way in children after TCRalphabeta/CD19-depleted allogeneic hematopoietic cell transplantation. Overall study results and their limits: Over subsequent months, a decline in hyperexpanded clone frequencies was noted, and after one year, T-cell counts and TCRbeta diversity were mostly ascribed to newly produced T cells. The high TCRbeta diversity at day 60 in some patients was ascribed to recipient T cells and intrathymic progenitors that had survived conditioning. Apparently early alphabetaT-cell count recovery about two months after transplant reportedly relied on only several hundred rapidly expanded clones derived from non-depleted graft cells.

Sample treatment or condition, as interpreted from the label and publication: allogeneic hematopoietic cell transplantation with graft depleted of TCRalphabeta T cells and CD19 B cells. The transplant recipients were children given TCRalphabeta/CD19-depleted allogeneic hematopoietic cell grafts. Sequences SGHRS (CDR1) and YFSETQ (CDR2) are obtained from the germline V gene. Measured from the cysteine to the phenylalanine, the CDR3 is 15 residues long. Only CDR3 DNA is held: 45 bases, read in frame from base 1. V is pared back by 0 bases and J by 1 base, with 9 bases lying between the germline termini. Library preparation employed PCR. Sequencing was carried out with an Illumina HiSeq 2500. To normalize quantification of the TCRbeta repertoire, the TCR libraries were built with molecular barcoding that relied on unique molecular identifiers. The public reads were run again by TCRdb, first through fastp at Q25 and then through MiXCR, and only productive beta chains were kept. Each CDR3 protein appears once, grouped with its most common genes and DNA. In this sample the table shows hundreds of thousands of distinct CDR3 sequences, more than 9% of which occur a single time. About 2.1% of the sample comes from the top ten.

Sequenced here: PBMCs, sampled before TCRalphabeta/CD19-depleted stem cell transplant. This receptor was obtained from a child between 2 and 9 years old with inherited bone marrow failure, due to receive a stem cell transplant. The chain is made from TRBV5-1 and TRBJ2-3, with an unclear D gene assignment. The DNA sequence follows: TGCGCCAGCAGCTTGGGGGTCATCCGCACAGATACGCAGTATTTT. It encodes CASSLGVIRTDTQYF. Reference TRBV5-1 and TRBJ2-3 genes cover what lies past the CDR3, so the full variable domain is KAGVTQTPRYLIKTRGQQVTLSCSPISGHRSVSWYQQTPGQGLQFLFEYFSETQRNKGNFPGRFSGRQFSNSRSEMNVSTLELGDSALYLCASSLGVIRTDTQYFGPGTRLTVL.